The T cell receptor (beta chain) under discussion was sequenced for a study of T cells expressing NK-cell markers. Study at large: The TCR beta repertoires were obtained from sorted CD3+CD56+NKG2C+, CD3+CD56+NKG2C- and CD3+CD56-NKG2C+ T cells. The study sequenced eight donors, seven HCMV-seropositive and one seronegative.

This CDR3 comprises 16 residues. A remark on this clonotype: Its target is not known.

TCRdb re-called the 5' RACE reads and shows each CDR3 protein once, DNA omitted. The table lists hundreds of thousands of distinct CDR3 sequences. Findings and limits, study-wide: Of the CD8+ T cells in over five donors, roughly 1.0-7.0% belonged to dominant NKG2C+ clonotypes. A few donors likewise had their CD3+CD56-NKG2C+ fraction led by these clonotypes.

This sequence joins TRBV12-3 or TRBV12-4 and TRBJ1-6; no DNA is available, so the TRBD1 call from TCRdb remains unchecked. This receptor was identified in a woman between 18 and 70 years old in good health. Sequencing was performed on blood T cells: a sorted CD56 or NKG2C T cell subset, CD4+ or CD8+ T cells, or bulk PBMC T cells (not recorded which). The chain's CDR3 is CASSLAGTGTNSPLHF.